The sample holds a few counts of the clone carrying this T cell receptor (beta chain). The data originate from a study of T cell repertoires in cytomegalovirus infection. Study details: Public TCR beta signatures were indicative of both CMV infection and a matching HLA type.

TCRdb redid the calling of the reads with MiXCR, one entry per CDR3 protein. The sample records under 200,000 distinct CDR3 sequences, 28% being singletons. The germline CDR1 and CDR2 sequences are LNHNV and YYDKDF (reference sequence). The CDR3 consists of 13 residues. V lost 0 bases and J 5 bases, leaving 7 bases between the germline ends. The material sequenced was PBMCs. This chain connects TRBV15 to TRBJ2-5; a possible D gene is TRBD2 (6 bases). The source is a human donor in good health (CMV status not recorded). Some clones in this sample may be carry-over from other donors' samples. The CDR3 DNA is TGTGCCACCAGCAGAGATGGGAGGGAGACCCAGTACTTC. Translating it yields CATSRDGRETQYF.